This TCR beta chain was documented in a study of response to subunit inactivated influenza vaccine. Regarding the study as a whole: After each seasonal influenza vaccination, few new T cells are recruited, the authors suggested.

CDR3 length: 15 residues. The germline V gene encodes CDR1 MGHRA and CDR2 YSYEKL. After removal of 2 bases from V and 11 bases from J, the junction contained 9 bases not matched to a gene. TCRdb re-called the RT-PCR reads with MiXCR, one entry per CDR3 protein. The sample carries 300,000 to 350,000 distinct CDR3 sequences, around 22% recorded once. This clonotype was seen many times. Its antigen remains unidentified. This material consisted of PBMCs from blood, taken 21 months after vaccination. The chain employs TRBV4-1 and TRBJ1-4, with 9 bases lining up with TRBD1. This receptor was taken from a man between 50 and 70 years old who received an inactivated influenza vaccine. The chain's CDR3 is CASSQPGQGLAKLFF. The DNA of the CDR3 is TGCGCCAGCAGCCAACCGGGACAGGGCCTTGCCAAACTGTTTTTT.